This T cell receptor (beta chain) was captured by sequencing in a study of blood T cell repertoires in COVID-19. Study at large: Samples of COVID-19 (acute and convalescent) were obtained from the United States, Italy and Spain. T cells, B-cell-depleted T cells, or PBMCs provided the cDNA or gDNA that served as material.

Germline CDR1 reads SGHAT; CDR2 reads FQNNGV. The CDR3 totals 16 residues. Trimming removed 0 bases from V and 8 bases from J, with 16 bases in between. Per the study methods: How many nucleated cells were present was estimated from reference gene primer amplification. Measured with immunoSEQ multiplex PCR; TCRdb has only the in-frame clones, and not every one. The V and J calls and clone size come from that table; D and trimming were worked out from the DNA. The top ten hold roughly 1.6% of the sample, which has approximately 110,000 clones, 81% seen once. The receptor was isolated from a man over 45 with acute or convalescent COVID-19. Sequencing was carried out using peripheral blood. V and J are TRBV11-2 and TRBJ1-4; D may be TRBD1 (6 bases). The CDR3 nucleotides are TGTGCCAGCAGCTTAGATCGCAGGGGCGGAGGAGAAAAACTGTTTTTT. Amino acid sequence: CASSLDRRGGGEKLFF. Full variable domain (rest looked up from reference TRBV11-2 and TRBJ1-4): EAGVAQSPRYKIIEKRQSVAFWCNPISGHATLYWYQQILGQGPKLLIQFQNNGVVDDSQLPKDRFSAERLKGVDSTLKIQPAKLEDSAVYLCASSLDRRGGGEKLFFGSGTQLSVL.